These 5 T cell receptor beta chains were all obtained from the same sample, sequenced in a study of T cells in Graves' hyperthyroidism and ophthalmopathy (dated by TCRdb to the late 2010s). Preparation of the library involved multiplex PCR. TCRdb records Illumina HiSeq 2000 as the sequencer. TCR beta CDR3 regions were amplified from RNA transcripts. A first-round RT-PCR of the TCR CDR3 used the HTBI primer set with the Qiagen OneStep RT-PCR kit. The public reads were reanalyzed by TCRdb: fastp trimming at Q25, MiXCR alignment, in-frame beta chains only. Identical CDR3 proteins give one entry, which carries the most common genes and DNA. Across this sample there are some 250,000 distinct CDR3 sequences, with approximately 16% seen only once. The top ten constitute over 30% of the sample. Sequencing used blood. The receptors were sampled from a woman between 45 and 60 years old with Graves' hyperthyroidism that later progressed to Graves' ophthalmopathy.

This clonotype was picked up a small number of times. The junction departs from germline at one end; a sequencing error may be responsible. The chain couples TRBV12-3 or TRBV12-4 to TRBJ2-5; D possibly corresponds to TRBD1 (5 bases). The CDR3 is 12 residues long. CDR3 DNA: TGTGCCAGCAGAAGGGGCGAGGAGACCCAGCACTTC. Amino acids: CASRRGEETQHF.

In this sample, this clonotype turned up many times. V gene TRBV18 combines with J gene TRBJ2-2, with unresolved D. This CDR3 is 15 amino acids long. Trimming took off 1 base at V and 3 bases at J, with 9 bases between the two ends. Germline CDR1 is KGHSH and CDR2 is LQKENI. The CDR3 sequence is CASSPRRTYTGELFF. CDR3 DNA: TGTGCCAGCTCACCACGGCGGACGTACACCGGGGAGCTGTTTTTT.

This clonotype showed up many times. DNA of the CDR3: TGCGCCAGCAGTGAGACAGCAGGCTACGAGCAGTACTTC. It translates to CASSETAGYEQYF. The rearrangement joins TRBV5-1 to TRBJ2-7, with D maybe TRBD1 (5 bases). V was trimmed by 5 bases and J by 3 bases, leaving 12 bases between them. Germline CDR1 reads SGHRS; CDR2 reads YFSETQ. This CDR3 has 13 amino acids.

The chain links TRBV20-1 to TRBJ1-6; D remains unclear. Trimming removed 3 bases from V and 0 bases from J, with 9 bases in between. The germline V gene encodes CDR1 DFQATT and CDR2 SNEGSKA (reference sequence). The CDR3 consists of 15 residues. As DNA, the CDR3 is TGCAGTGCTAGTCTCCCCAGCTCCTATAATTCACCCCTCCACTTT. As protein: CSASLPSSYNSPLHF.

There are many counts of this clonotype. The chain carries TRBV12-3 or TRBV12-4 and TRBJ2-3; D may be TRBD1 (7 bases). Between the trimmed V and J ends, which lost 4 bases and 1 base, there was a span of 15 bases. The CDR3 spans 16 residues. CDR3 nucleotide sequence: TGTGCCAGCAGTTCCCACCGGGGGACAGGCACAGATACGCAGTATTTT. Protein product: CASSSHRGTGTDTQYF.